This T cell receptor (beta chain) was observed in a study of T cells in Graves' hyperthyroidism and ophthalmopathy. Overall study: Peripheral blood was taken when the disease was first diagnosed, before any treatment began.

Regions amplified from RNA transcripts were the TCR beta CDR3 regions. Initially, a first-round RT-PCR of the TCR CDR3 employed the HTBI primer set. Each CDR3 protein is one row after TCRdb ran MiXCR on the multiplex PCR reads. Here the sample spans around 600,000 distinct CDR3 sequences, approximately 15% being singletons. Worth noting for this clonotype: Its specificity is unknown.

The germline V gene has CDR1 LGHNA and CDR2 YSLEER. Trimming removed 0 bases from V and 0 bases from J; junction bases left unmatched: 7. The length of the CDR3 is 17 residues. Regarding the study as a whole: Before onset, ophthalmopathy was predicted by the model a median approximately 6.6 months earlier. A 13 V-J model separated ophthalmopathy from stable hyperthyroidism.

Exclusions: uncontrolled infection, other autoimmune disease, pregnancy, lactation. Specimen: blood. The rearrangement links TRBV4-3 to TRBJ2-7; 8 bases are a match to TRBD2. The TCR originated in a young woman with Graves' ophthalmopathy. DNA for the CDR3: TGCGCCAGCAGCCAAGAAAGGTGGGCGGGGGGCTCCTACGAGCAGTACTTC. It specifies CASSQERWAGGSYEQYF.